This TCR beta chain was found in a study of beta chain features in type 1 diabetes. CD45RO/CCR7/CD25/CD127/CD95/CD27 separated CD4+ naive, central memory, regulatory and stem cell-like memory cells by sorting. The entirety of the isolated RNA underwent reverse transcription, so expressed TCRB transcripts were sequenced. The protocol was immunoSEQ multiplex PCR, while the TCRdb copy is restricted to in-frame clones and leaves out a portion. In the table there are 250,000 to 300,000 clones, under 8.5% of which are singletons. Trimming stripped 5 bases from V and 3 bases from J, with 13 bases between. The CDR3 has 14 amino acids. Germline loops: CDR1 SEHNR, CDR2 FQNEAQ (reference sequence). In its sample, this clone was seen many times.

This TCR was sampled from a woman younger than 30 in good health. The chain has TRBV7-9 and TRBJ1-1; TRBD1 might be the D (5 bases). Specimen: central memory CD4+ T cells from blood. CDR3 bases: TGTGCCAGCAGCCCGACTCGACAGCACACTGAAGCTTTCTTT. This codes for CASSPTRQHTEAFF.